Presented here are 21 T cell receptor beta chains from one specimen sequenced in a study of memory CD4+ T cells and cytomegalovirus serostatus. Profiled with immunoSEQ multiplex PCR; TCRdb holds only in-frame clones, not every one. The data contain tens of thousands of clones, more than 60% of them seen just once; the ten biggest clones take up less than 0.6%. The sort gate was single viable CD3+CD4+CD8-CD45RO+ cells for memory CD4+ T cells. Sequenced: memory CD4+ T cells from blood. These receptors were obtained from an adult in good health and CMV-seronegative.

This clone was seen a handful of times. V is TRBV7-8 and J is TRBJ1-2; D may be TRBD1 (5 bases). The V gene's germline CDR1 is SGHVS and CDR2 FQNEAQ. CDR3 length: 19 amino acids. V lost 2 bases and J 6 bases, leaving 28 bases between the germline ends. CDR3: CASSLNPGTTSRTQNGYTF. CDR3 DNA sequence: TGTGCCAGCAGCTTAAACCCGGGAACGACCTCTAGGACACAGAATGGCTACACCTTC. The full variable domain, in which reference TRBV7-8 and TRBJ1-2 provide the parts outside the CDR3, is GAGVSQSPRYKVAKRGQDVALRCDPISGHVSLFWYQQALGQGPEFLTYFQNEAQLDKSGLPSDRFFAERPEGSVSTLKIQRTQQEDSAVYLCASSLNPGTTSRTQNGYTFGSGTRLTVV.

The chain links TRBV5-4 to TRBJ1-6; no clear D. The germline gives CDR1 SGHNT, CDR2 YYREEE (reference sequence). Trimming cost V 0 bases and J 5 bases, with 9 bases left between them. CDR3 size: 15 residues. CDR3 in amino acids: CASSLESGHNSPLHF. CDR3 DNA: TGTGCCAGCAGCTTGGAATCAGGCCATAATTCACCCCTCCACTTT.

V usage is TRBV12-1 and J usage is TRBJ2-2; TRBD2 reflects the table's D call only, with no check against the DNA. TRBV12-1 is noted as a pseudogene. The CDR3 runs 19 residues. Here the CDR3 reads CASSLKPNSGGRNTGELFF. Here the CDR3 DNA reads TGTGCCAGCAGCCTAAAACCCAATAGCGGGGGGCGCAACACCGGGGAGCTGTTTTTT.

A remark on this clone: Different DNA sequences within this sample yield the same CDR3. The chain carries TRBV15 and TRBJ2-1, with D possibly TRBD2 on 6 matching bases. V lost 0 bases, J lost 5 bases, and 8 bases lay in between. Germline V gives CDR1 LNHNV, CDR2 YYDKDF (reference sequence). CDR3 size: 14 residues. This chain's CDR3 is CATSRDGGNNEQFF. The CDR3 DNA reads TGTGCCACCAGCAGAGACGGGGGAAACAATGAGCAGTTCTTC.

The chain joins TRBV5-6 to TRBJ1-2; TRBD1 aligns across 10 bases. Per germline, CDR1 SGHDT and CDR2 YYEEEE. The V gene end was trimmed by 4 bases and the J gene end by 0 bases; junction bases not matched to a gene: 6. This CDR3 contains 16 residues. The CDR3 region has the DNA TGTGCCAGCAGCGAAATCGGGACAGGGGCTAACTATGGCTACACCTTC. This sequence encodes CASSEIGTGANYGYTF.

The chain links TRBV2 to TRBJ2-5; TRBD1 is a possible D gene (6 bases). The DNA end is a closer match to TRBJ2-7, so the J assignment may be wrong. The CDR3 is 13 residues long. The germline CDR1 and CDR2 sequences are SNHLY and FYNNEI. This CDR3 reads CASSTQQGYEQYF. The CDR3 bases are TGTGCCAGCAGTACGCAACAGGGCTACGAGCAGTACTTC.

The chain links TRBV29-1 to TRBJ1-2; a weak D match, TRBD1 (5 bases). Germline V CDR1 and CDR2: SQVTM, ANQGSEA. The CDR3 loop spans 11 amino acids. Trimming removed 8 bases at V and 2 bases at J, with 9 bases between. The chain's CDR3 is CSSRDNYGYTF. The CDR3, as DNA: TGCAGCTCAAGGGACAACTATGGCTACACCTTC.

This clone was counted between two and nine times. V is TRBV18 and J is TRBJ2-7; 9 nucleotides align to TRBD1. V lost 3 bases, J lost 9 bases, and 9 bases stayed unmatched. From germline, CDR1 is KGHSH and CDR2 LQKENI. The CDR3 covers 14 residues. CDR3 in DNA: TGTGCCAGCTCACCGTCCCGGGACAGGGTTGGGCAGTACTTC. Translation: CASSPSRDRVGQYF.

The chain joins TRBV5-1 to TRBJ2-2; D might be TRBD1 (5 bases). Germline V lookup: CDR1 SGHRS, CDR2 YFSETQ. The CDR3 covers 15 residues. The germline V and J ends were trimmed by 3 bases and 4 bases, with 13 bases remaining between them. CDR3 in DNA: TGCGCCAGCAGCTACCCAACAGGTGCCACCGGGGAGCTGTTTTTT. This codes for CASSYPTGATGELFF.

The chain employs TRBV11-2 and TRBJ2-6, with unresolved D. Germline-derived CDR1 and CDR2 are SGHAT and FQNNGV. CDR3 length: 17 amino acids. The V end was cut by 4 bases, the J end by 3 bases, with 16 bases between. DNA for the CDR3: TGTGCCAGCAGCTCAGTCCGGGCCGCTAGTGGGGCCAACGTCCTGACTTTC. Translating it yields CASSSVRAASGANVLTF.

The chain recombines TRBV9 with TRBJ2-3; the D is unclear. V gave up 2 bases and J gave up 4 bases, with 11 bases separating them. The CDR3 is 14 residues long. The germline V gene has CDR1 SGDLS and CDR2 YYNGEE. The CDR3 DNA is TGTGCCAGCAGCGTCATTCTGGGTGCAGATACGCAGTATTTT. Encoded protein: CASSVILGADTQYF.

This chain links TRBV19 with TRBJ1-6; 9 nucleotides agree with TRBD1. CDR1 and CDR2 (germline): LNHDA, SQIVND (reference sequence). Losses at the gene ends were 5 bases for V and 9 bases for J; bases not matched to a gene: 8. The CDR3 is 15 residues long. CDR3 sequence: CASSWRGQGSSPLHF. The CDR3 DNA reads TGTGCCAGTAGTTGGAGGGGACAGGGAAGTTCACCCCTCCACTTT. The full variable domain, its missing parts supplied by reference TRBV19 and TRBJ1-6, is DGGITQSPKYLFRKEGQNVTLSCEQNLNHDAMYWYRQDPGQGLRLIYYSQIVNDFQKGDIAEGYSVSREKKESFPLTVTSAQKNPTAFYLCASSWRGQGSSPLHFGNGTRLTVT.

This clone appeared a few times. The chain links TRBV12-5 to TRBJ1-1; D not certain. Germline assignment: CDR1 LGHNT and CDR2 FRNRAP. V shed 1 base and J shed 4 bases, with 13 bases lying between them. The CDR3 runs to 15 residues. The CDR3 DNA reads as TGTGCTAGTGGTTTGGGTAGGACTCTTGGCACTGAAGCTTTCTTT. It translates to CASGLGRTLGTEAFF.

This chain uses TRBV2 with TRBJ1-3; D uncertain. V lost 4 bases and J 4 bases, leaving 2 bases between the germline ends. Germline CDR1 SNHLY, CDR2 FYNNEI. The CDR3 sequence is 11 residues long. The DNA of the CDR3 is TGTGCCAGCAGTGCCGGAAACACCATATATTTT. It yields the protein CASSAGNTIYF. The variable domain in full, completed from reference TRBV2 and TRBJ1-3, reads EPEVTQTPSHQVTQMGQEVILRCVPISNHLYFYWYRQILGQKVEFLVSFYNNEISEKSEIFDDQFSVERPDGSNFTLKIRSTKLEDSAMYFCASSAGNTIYFGEGSWLTVV.

Here the CDR3 DNA reads TGTGCCAGCAACCCTCCCTCAGGCGTCAATCAGCCCCAGCATTTT. It yields the protein CASNPPSGVNQPQHF. The chain carries TRBV28 and TRBJ1-5, with D unclear. Trimming removed 7 bases from V and 3 bases from J, with 16 bases in between. This CDR3 spans 15 amino acids. Looked up from germline, CDR1 is MDHEN and CDR2 is SYDVKM.

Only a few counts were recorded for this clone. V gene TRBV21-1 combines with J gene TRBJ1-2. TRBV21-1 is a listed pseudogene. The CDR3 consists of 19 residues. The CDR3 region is CASSKDGRVGEDHNYGYTF. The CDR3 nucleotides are TGTGCCAGCAGCAAAGACGGACGGGTTGGGGAAGATCATAACTATGGCTACACCTTC.

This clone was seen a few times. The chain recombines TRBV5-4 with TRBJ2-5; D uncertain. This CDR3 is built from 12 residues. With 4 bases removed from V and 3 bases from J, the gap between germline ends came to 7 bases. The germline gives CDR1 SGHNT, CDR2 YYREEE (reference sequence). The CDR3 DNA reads TGTGCCAGCAGCCGGCCGAAAGAGACCCAGTACTTC. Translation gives CASSRPKETQYF.

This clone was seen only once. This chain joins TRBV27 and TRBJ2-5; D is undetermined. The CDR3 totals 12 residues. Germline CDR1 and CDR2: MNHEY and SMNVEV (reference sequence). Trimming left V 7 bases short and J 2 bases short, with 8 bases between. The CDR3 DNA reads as TGTGCCAGCAAATCGAATCAAGAGACCCAGTACTTC. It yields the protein CASKSNQETQYF.

Here the CDR3 reads CASSLWGDYGYTF. In DNA, the CDR3 is TGTGCCAGCAGCTTATGGGGTGACTATGGCTACACCTTC. V gene TRBV7-2 combines with J gene TRBJ1-2; D gene uncertain. Trimming shortened V by 2 bases and J by 3 bases, and 7 bases separated the two germline ends. The V gene's germline CDR1 is SGHTA and CDR2 FQGNSA. This CDR3 has 13 amino acids.

The CDR3 nucleotides are TGTGCCAGCAGCGCCTCGGGGTCCGGCACTGAAGCTTTCTTT. This codes for CASSASGSGTEAFF. The V gene is TRBV9, the J gene TRBJ1-1; unclear D gene. CDR1 is SGDLS and CDR2 is YYNGEE in the germline V gene. This CDR3 spans 14 amino acids. The ends were cut back, 3 bases at V and 4 bases at J, with 13 bases in the middle.

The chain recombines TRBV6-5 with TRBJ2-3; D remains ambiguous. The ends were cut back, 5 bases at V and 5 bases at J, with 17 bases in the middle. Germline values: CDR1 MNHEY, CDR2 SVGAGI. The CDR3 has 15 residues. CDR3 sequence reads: CASSRRTGFLDTQYF. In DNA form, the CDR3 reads TGTGCCAGCAGTCGAAGGACGGGCTTTCTAGATACGCAGTATTTT.